Presented here are 24 T cell receptor beta chains from one specimen sequenced in a study of T cell responses to AZD1222 COVID-19 vaccine. TCRdb's copy holds only in-frame clones and misses some; the assay was immunoSEQ multiplex PCR. The profile shows tens of thousands of clones, around 91% of them singletons. The starting material was peripheral blood, obtained 28 days after the second AZD1222 dose. Receptors were obtained from an adult who received the AZD1222 COVID-19 vaccine.

The rearrangement uses TRBV5-1 and TRBJ2-2; D is undetermined. The CDR3 length is 11 residues. The germline V and J ends were trimmed by 1 base and 8 bases, with 3 bases remaining between them. Germline V CDR1 and CDR2: SGHRS, YFSETQ. The CDR3 here is CASSLWGELFF. The CDR3 nucleotides read TGCGCCAGCAGCTTGTGGGGGGAGCTGTTTTTT.

The chain is built from TRBV30 and TRBJ2-7, with a weak D call TRBD2 (5 bases). Deletions cut 2 bases from V and 3 bases from J, with 8 bases between. The CDR3 consists of 12 residues. Per the germline V gene, CDR1 is GTSNPN and CDR2 is SVGIG (reference sequence). CDR3 protein: CAWSLGLYEQYF. DNA for the CDR3: TGTGCCTGGAGTCTTGGACTCTACGAGCAGTACTTC. The full variable domain, rest sourced from reference TRBV30 and TRBJ2-7, is SQTIHQWPATLVQPVGSPLSLECTVEGTSNPNLYWYRQAAGRGLQLLFYSVGIGQISSEVPQNLSASRPQDRQFILSSKKLLLSDSGFYLCAWSLGLYEQYFGPGTRLTVT.

This chain uses TRBV15 with TRBJ1-2; 9 positions match TRBD1. The CDR3 runs to 14 residues. Germline assignment: CDR1 LNHNV and CDR2 YYDKDF (reference sequence). V lost 3 bases to trimming and J lost 4 bases; unmatched junction nucleotides: 3. The CDR3 sequence: CATSRDRGIYGYTF. Written as DNA, the CDR3 is TGTGCCACCAGCAGGGACAGGGGCATCTATGGCTACACCTTC.

The rearrangement links TRBV7-2 to TRBJ2-3, with D hard to call. This CDR3 has 15 amino acids. The germline gives CDR1 SGHTA, CDR2 FQGNSA. The V end lost 0 bases, the J end lost 0 bases, and 7 bases lay between the germline ends. DNA for the CDR3: TGTGCCAGCAGCTTAGCGCCTCACAGCACAGATACGCAGTATTTT. Translation gives CASSLAPHSTDTQYF.

V usage is TRBV7-9 and J usage is TRBJ1-1; D is uncertain. V was trimmed by 1 base and J by 4 bases, leaving 7 bases between them. The CDR3 has 13 amino acids. Germline CDR1 and CDR2: SEHNR and FQNEAQ (reference sequence). This CDR3 reads CASSLEGTTEAFF. DNA of the CDR3: TGTGCCAGCAGCTTAGAAGGAACCACTGAAGCTTTCTTT.

The V gene is TRBV7-3, the J gene TRBJ2-1, with D perhaps TRBD2 (6 bases). Germline V gives CDR1 SGHTA, CDR2 FQGTGA. V shed 3 bases and J shed 7 bases, with 13 bases lying between them. The CDR3 extends over 14 amino acids. In DNA, the CDR3 is TGTGCCAGCAGCTTGACCACTAGCTGGAATGAGCAGTTCTTC. Residues: CASSLTTSWNEQFF.

The chain carries TRBV9 and TRBJ2-1; TRBD1 is a possible D gene (6 bases). The V end was cut by 0 bases, the J end by 11 bases, with 12 bases between. CDR1 and CDR2 from the germline V gene are SGDLS and YYNGEE. This CDR3 region has 13 residues. This CDR3 is CASSVVGAAQQFF. The CDR3 DNA is TGTGCCAGCAGCGTAGTGGGGGCGGCCCAGCAGTTCTTC.

V and J are TRBV3-1 (or the pseudogene TRBV3-2) and TRBJ1-1, with a weak D call TRBD1 (5 bases). The CDR3 is 13 amino acids. V was shortened by 3 bases and J by 4 bases, with 9 bases between the two germline ends. Germline V gene lookup returns CDR1 LGHDT and CDR2 YNNKEL (reference sequence). CDR3 nucleotide sequence: TGTGCCAGCAGCCAGGGGCCCGGCACTGAAGCTTTCTTT. It codes for CASSQGPGTEAFF.

The CDR3 region has the DNA TGTGCCAGCAGCTGGGGGAGCTCCTATAATTCACCCCTCCACTTT. The encoded protein is CASSWGSSYNSPLHF. The chain carries TRBV7-6 and TRBJ1-6, with D possibly being TRBD1 (5 bases). CDR3 length: 15 residues. CDR1 is SGHVS, CDR2 FNYEAQ, per germline. V dropped 4 bases and J dropped 0 bases, with 7 bases sitting between them.

V usage is TRBV7-3 and J usage is TRBJ1-2, with D possibly being TRBD1 (6 bases). The length of the CDR3 is 13 residues. The germline V and J ends were trimmed by 5 bases and 10 bases, with 17 bases remaining between them. Per the germline V gene, CDR1 is SGHTA and CDR2 is FQGTGA. The CDR3 loop reads CASSPGPDRFYTF. For the CDR3, the DNA is TGTGCCAGCAGCCCAGGACCGGACAGATTCTACACCTTC.

The chain couples TRBV6-1 to TRBJ2-2; the D call may be TRBD1 or TRBD2 (5 bases each). This CDR3 contains 14 residues. Germline-derived CDR1 and CDR2 are MNHNS and SASEGT. The V and J ends lost 2 bases and 7 bases respectively, with 11 bases between them. The CDR3: CASSELSGLGELFF. The CDR3 nucleotides read TGTGCCAGCAGTGAATTATCGGGGCTCGGGGAGCTGTTTTTT.

The chain has TRBV5-1 and TRBJ2-5; tentatively, D is TRBD1 or TRBD2 (6 bases each). V gave up 0 bases and J gave up 5 bases, with 14 bases separating them. Germline assignment: CDR1 SGHRS and CDR2 YFSETQ. This CDR3 spans 15 amino acids. CDR3 nucleotide sequence: TGCGCCAGCAGCTTGGGTACGGGGGCCTCGGAGACCCAGTACTTC. Translation: CASSLGTGASETQYF. The whole variable domain, filled in from reference TRBV5-1 and TRBJ2-5, reads KAGVTQTPRYLIKTRGQQVTLSCSPISGHRSVSWYQQTPGQGLQFLFEYFSETQRNKGNFPGRFSGRQFSNSRSEMNVSTLELGDSALYLCASSLGTGASETQYFGPGTRLLVL.

The CDR3 DNA reads TGTGCCAGCAAATACAGGACAGATGATAACACTGAAGCTTTCTTT. Protein sequence: CASKYRTDDNTEAFF. This chain joins TRBV6-6 and TRBJ1-1; tentatively, D is TRBD1 (6 bases). CDR3 size: 15 residues. The V end was cut by 7 bases, the J end by 2 bases, with 17 bases between. The germline CDR1 and CDR2 sequences are MNHNY and SVGAGI (reference sequence).

The V and J genes are TRBV9 and TRBJ1-2, with TRBD1 matching 12 bases. Germline-derived CDR1 and CDR2 are SGDLS and YYNGEE. Unmatched junction bases numbered 7, after V lost 5 bases and J lost 8 bases. This CDR3 has 14 residues. The CDR3 loop reads CASSGDRGLDGYTF. DNA of the CDR3: TGTGCCAGCAGTGGGGACAGGGGGCTTGACGGCTACACCTTC.

The chain couples TRBV5-6 to TRBJ1-2, with a possible D match to TRBD1 (5 bases). This CDR3 has 14 amino acids. CDR1 and CDR2 from the germline V gene are SGHDT and YYEEEE. Trimming removed 3 bases from V and 7 bases from J, with 16 bases in between. DNA for the CDR3: TGTGCCAGCAGCTCAGAATGGCGTGGGGCTGGCTACACCTTC. Protein sequence: CASSSEWRGAGYTF.

The chain recombines TRBV30 with TRBJ1-2, with 9 bases matching TRBD1. V was pared by 3 bases and J by 7 bases, with 3 bases of the junction left unmatched. Germline loops: CDR1 GTSNPN, CDR2 SVGIG (reference sequence). This CDR3 region has 12 residues. CDR3 sequence (DNA): TGTGCCTGGAGGTGGACAGGGGCTGGCTACACCTTC. Translation gives CAWRWTGAGYTF.

The chain employs TRBV19 and TRBJ1-2; D gene ambiguous. The CDR3 has 13 residues. Per germline, CDR1 LNHDA and CDR2 SQIVND (reference sequence). The germline V and J ends were trimmed by 7 bases and 2 bases, with 11 bases remaining between them. Here the CDR3 reads CASTSGLNYGYTF. The CDR3 DNA reads TGTGCCAGTACCAGTGGACTCAACTATGGCTACACCTTC.

This sequence joins TRBV5-1 and TRBJ2-7, with 8 bases aligning to TRBD2. CDR3 length equals 15 residues. CDR1 is SGHRS, CDR2 YFSETQ, per germline. V lost 3 bases, J lost 5 bases, and 10 bases stayed unmatched. CDR3 region: CASSSGISGANEQYF. CDR3 DNA: TGCGCCAGCAGCTCCGGGATTAGCGGGGCCAACGAGCAGTACTTC.

The chain couples TRBV30 to TRBJ2-7; a possible D gene is TRBD1 (6 bases). CDR3 length: 13 residues. V shed 1 base and J shed 3 bases, with 10 bases lying between them. Per germline, CDR1 GTSNPN and CDR2 SVGIG (reference sequence). The CDR3 spells CAWSEGVGYEQYF. In DNA, the CDR3 is TGTGCCTGGAGTGAGGGGGTCGGCTACGAGCAGTACTTC. The full variable domain, with the rest looked up from reference TRBV30 and TRBJ2-7, is SQTIHQWPATLVQPVGSPLSLECTVEGTSNPNLYWYRQAAGRGLQLLFYSVGIGQISSEVPQNLSASRPQDRQFILSSKKLLLSDSGFYLCAWSEGVGYEQYFGPGTRLTVT.

The chain employs TRBV3-1 (or the pseudogene TRBV3-2) and TRBJ2-2, with D possibly TRBD1 on 5 matching bases. The V gene's germline CDR1 is LGHDT and CDR2 YNNKEL (reference sequence). The CDR3 is 14 amino acids. The V and J ends lost 4 bases and 6 bases respectively, with 12 bases between them. CDR3 in amino acids: CASSLTQGAGELFF. The CDR3 nucleotides read TGTGCCAGCAGCCTAACTCAGGGCGCCGGGGAGCTGTTTTTT.

The chain has TRBV20-1 and TRBJ1-2; 7 nucleotides align to TRBD1. The junction had 16 bases not matched to a gene; V was cut back by 3 bases and J by 3 bases. Germline CDR1 and CDR2: DFQATT and SNEGSKA (reference sequence). The CDR3 has 17 residues. The CDR3 loop is CSASGTTGNGRDYGYTF. Written as DNA, the CDR3 is TGCAGTGCTAGTGGGACGACAGGGAACGGGAGGGACTATGGCTACACCTTC.

The chain recombines TRBV19 with TRBJ1-6, with D unresolved. In germline, CDR1 is LNHDA, CDR2 SQIVND (reference sequence). CDR3 length equals 15 residues. The V and J ends lost 5 bases and 0 bases respectively, with 8 bases between them. CDR3 sequence reads: CASSVDTSYNSPLHF. The CDR3 DNA sequence: TGTGCCAGTAGTGTTGACACCTCCTATAATTCACCCCTCCACTTT.

The J gene is TRBJ1-1, the V gene TRBV9; 8 nucleotides agree with TRBD1. The germline V gene has CDR1 SGDLS and CDR2 YYNGEE. The junction had 8 bases not matched to a gene; V was cut back by 4 bases and J by 3 bases. The CDR3 length is 15 residues. The CDR3 loop is CASSLTGGADTEAFF. CDR3 in DNA: TGTGCCAGCAGCCTCACAGGGGGAGCTGACACTGAAGCTTTCTTT.

This clone occurred once. The rearrangement links TRBV30 to TRBJ1-1; TRBD1 might be the D (6 bases). The CDR3 spans 13 residues. With 3 bases removed from V and 3 bases from J, the gap between germline ends came to 11 bases. Germline CDR1 and CDR2: GTSNPN and SVGIG (reference sequence). CDR3 loop: CAWRLGQYTEAFF. DNA of the CDR3: TGTGCCTGGAGATTAGGACAGTACACTGAAGCTTTCTTT.